The rows below give T cell receptor beta chains drawn from one sample of a study of blood T cell repertoires in COVID-19. Measured with immunoSEQ multiplex PCR; TCRdb has only the in-frame clones, and not every one. The data contain under 100,000 clones, under 90% of them singletons. Sequencing input: peripheral blood. The source of these receptors is a woman aged 70-85 years with acute or convalescent COVID-19. The CDR3 runs from the conserved cysteine through the conserved F or W. Each record gives: V gene, D gene, clone size, J gene, CDR3 protein, CDR3 DNA. The D gene is left open where the match is weak. Size is omitted from some rows. Given values are once, few, many or a class for expanded clones.

TRBV7-8,NA,NA,TRBJ1-6,CASSLPTVDNSPLHF,TGTGCCAGCAGCTTACCGACAGTAGATAATTCACCCCTCCACTTT
TRBV7-2,NA,NA,TRBJ2-3,CASQGQRTDTQYF,TGTGCCAGCCAGGGCCAGCGCACAGATACGCAGTATTTT
TRBV3-1/TRBV3-2,NA,NA,TRBJ2-5,CASSPLTWTAQETQYF,TGTGCCAGCAGCCCCCTTACCTGGACTGCTCAAGAGACCCAGTACTTC
TRBV5-1,TRBD1,NA,TRBJ1-1,CASSLPGTAVEAFF,TGCGCCAGCAGCTTGCCTGGGACAGCGGTGGAAGCTTTCTTT
TRBV3-1/TRBV3-2,TRBD2,NA,TRBJ2-5,CASSQDAGGGKTQYF,TGTGCCAGCAGCCAAGATGCGGGAGGGGGCAAGACCCAGTACTTC
TRBV5-1,NA,NA,TRBJ2-5,CASSLGGQETQYF,TGCGCCAGCAGCTTGGGGGGCCAGGAGACCCAGTACTTC
TRBV6-5,TRBD1,NA,TRBJ1-3,CASRGTGDPGNTIYF,TGTGCCAGCAGGGGGACAGGGGACCCTGGAAACACCATATATTTT
TRBV7-2,NA,few,TRBJ1-5,CASSLGWQEPQHF,TGTGCCAGCAGCTTAGGGTGGCAGGAGCCCCAGCATTTT
TRBV2,TRBD1,NA,TRBJ1-1,CASRGQEAGGLNTEAFF,TGTGCCAGCAGAGGACAGGAGGCCGGAGGCTTGAACACTGAAGCTTTCTTT
TRBV9,NA,NA,TRBJ1-2,CASSSPGRGYTF,TGTGCCAGCAGCTCCCCAGGAAGGGGCTACACCTTC
TRBV24-1,TRBD1,NA,TRBJ1-5,CAIGRPDRGNQPQHF,TGTGCCATCGGAAGGCCGGACAGGGGCAATCAGCCCCAGCATTTT
TRBV19,NA,NA,TRBJ2-5,CASRRLAGSQETQYF,TGTGCCAGTAGGCGTTTGGCGGGGAGCCAAGAGACCCAGTACTTC
TRBV12-3/TRBV12-4,NA,NA,TRBJ2-2,CAFKSGTGELFF,TGTGCCTTTAAGAGCGGGACCGGGGAGCTGTTTTTT
TRBV6-5,NA,NA,TRBJ1-5,CAARGEYSNQPQHF,TGTGCAGCCCGGGGGGAATATAGCAATCAGCCCCAGCATTTT
TRBV6-5,NA,few,TRBJ1-1,CANRQSGGTEAFF,TGTGCCAACAGGCAGTCCGGCGGGACTGAAGCTTTCTTT
TRBV6-4,NA,medium-sized,TRBJ2-7,CASSEASSSEQYF,TGTGCCAGCAGTGAGGCTAGTAGTTCCGAGCAGTACTTC
TRBV11-2,NA,NA,TRBJ2-3,CASSPGTHVSTDTQYF,TGTGCCAGCAGCCCTGGGACTCATGTGAGCACAGATACGCAGTATTTT
TRBV14,NA,NA,TRBJ1-1,CASSQDLGANTEAFF,TGTGCCAGCAGCCAAGATCTGGGGGCCAACACTGAAGCTTTCTTT
TRBV14,NA,NA,TRBJ2-5,CASSRGPNKETQYF,TGTGCCAGCAGCCGGGGGCCAAATAAAGAGACCCAGTACTTC
TRBV27,TRBD2,NA,TRBJ2-2,CASHSGRAGELFF,TGTGCCAGCCATAGCGGGAGGGCCGGGGAGCTGTTTTTT
TRBV7-9,NA,NA,TRBJ1-5,CASSAQGYQPQHF,TGTGCCAGCAGTGCACAGGGATATCAGCCCCAGCATTTT
TRBV4-2,NA,NA,TRBJ2-4,CASSQDTGTKNIQYF,TGTGCCAGCAGCCAAGATACAGGGACCAAAAACATTCAGTACTTC
TRBV19,TRBD1,NA,TRBJ1-2,CASSTGTARNYGYTF,TGTGCCAGTAGTACTGGGACAGCACGGAACTATGGCTACACCTTC
TRBV5-4,TRBD1,NA,TRBJ1-2,CASSFKTGQGYGYTF,TGTGCCAGCAGCTTTAAAACGGGACAGGGTTATGGCTACACCTTC
TRBV7-9,NA,NA,TRBJ2-1,CASSLGGFEQFF,TGTGCCAGCAGCTTAGGCGGCTTTGAGCAGTTCTTC
TRBV6-6,TRBD1,NA,TRBJ1-6,CASRRQGRDSPLHF,TGTGCCAGCAGAAGACAGGGGAGGGATTCACCCCTCCACTTT
TRBV19,TRBD1,NA,TRBJ1-5,CASRAGTGREPQHF,TGTGCCAGTAGGGCCGGGACAGGGAGGGAGCCCCAGCATTTT
TRBV28,TRBD1,NA,TRBJ1-5,CASRRAGGQPQHF,TGTGCCAGCAGGAGGGCAGGGGGTCAGCCCCAGCATTTT
TRBV18,TRBD1,NA,TRBJ2-5,CASSPRTGQETQYF,TGTGCCAGCTCACCACGGACAGGGCAAGAGACCCAGTACTTC
TRBV19,TRBD1,NA,TRBJ2-5,CASRAGTGRQETQYF,TGTGCCAGTCGAGCCGGGACAGGGCGCCAAGAGACCCAGTACTTC
TRBV4-1,TRBD2,NA,TRBJ2-5,CASSRSGLAGPETQYF,TGCGCCAGCAGCCGATCGGGACTAGCGGGGCCAGAGACCCAGTACTTC